The 20 T cell receptor beta chains below all came from one sample that was sequenced in a study of cytomegalovirus exposure and HLA in healthy donors. The study ran its PCR with 60 Vbeta and 13 Jbeta primers. Sequencing was performed with immunoSEQ multiplex PCR; in TCRdb, only in-frame clones are kept and a portion is missing. The table has under 150,000 clones, approximately 80% seen once. The specimen was PBMCs. These receptors originate from a boy aged 2-9 years in good health and CMV-seronegative.

This clone was counted once. V usage is TRBV9 and J usage is TRBJ1-2; no reliable D call. The CDR3 covers 12 residues. Germline CDR1 SGDLS, CDR2 YYNGEE. V lost 5 bases to trimming and J lost 4 bases, with 9 bases between them. The CDR3 region is CASRAYFYGYTF. CDR3 bases: TGTGCCAGCAGAGCCTATTTCTATGGCTACACCTTC. The whole variable domain, remainder taken from reference TRBV9 and TRBJ1-2, is DSGVTQTPKHLITATGQRVTLRCSPRSGDLSVYWYQQSLDQGLQFLIQYYNGEERAKGNILERFSAQQFPDLHSELNLSSLELGDSALYFCASRAYFYGYTFGSGTRLTVV.

The chain recombines TRBV10-3 with TRBJ1-2; a possible D gene is TRBD1 (6 bases). This CDR3 spans 13 amino acids. The V end lost 7 bases, the J end lost 8 bases, and 17 bases lay between the germline ends. Germline loops: CDR1 ENHRY, CDR2 SYGVKD. The CDR3 DNA follows: TGTGCCATCACCGGGATGGGGGGGCGAGGCTACACCTTC. The encoded protein is CAITGMGGRGYTF.

The V call is TRBV19, the J call TRBJ2-1, with D perhaps matching TRBD2 (6 bases). The germline CDR1 and CDR2 sequences are LNHDA and SQIVND (reference sequence). Trimming removed 5 bases at V and 3 bases at J, with 17 bases between. The CDR3 consists of 16 residues. The CDR3 DNA sequence: TGTGCCAGTAGTTTGGGGGGACCGCTATTCTACAATGAGCAGTTCTTC. It yields the protein CASSLGGPLFYNEQFF.

CDR3 DNA: TGTGCCAGCAGTGGTTTAGGGACAGGGATTATAGGCAATGAGCAGTTCTTC. Translating gives CASSGLGTGIIGNEQFF. The chain couples TRBV6-1 to TRBJ2-1; 9 bases line up with TRBD1. Trimming took 4 bases from V and 6 from J; bases not matched to a gene: 13. The CDR3 has 17 amino acids. Germline CDR1 MNHNS, CDR2 SASEGT.

The chain links TRBV19 to TRBJ1-1, with 7 bases aligning to TRBD1. J was trimmed by 4 bases and V by 7 bases; bases with no gene match: 9. Germline lookup yields CDR1 LNHDA and CDR2 SQIVND (reference sequence). The CDR3 runs 14 residues. CDR3 sequence (DNA): TGTGCCAGTATTGACAGGGTTGGAGGCACTGAAGCTTTCTTT. Its translation is CASIDRVGGTEAFF.

V usage is TRBV20-1 and J usage is TRBJ2-7, with D possibly matching TRBD1 (5 bases). CDR1 DFQATT and CDR2 SNEGSKA come from the germline V gene (reference sequence). The CDR3 extends over 11 amino acids. V was trimmed by 5 bases and J by 3 bases, leaving 8 bases between them. CDR3 sequence reads: CSAPQGYEQYF. CDR3 nucleotide sequence: TGCAGTGCTCCCCAGGGCTACGAGCAGTACTTC.

The chain links TRBV7-9 to TRBJ1-2; TRBD1 aligns across 12 bases. The ends lost 5 bases at V and 6 bases at J; junction bases unmatched: 7. Looked up from germline, CDR1 is SEHNR and CDR2 is FQNEAQ (reference sequence). CDR3 size: 15 residues. CDR3 sequence: CASSRIGTGGDGYTF. CDR3 coding DNA: TGTGCCAGCAGCCGTATCGGGACAGGGGGCGATGGCTACACCTTC.

This clone has a single count. The V call is TRBV10-1, the J call TRBJ2-7, with 9 bases that match TRBD1. The CDR3 is made up of 16 amino acids. Germline V gene sequence: CDR1 WNHNN, CDR2 SYGVQD (reference sequence). Trimming took 4 bases from V and 7 from J; bases not matched to a gene: 14. The chain's CDR3 is CASSGTAGQGDYEQYF. The CDR3 region has the DNA TGCGCCAGCAGTGGGACCGCGGGACAGGGCGATTATGAGCAGTACTTC.

This chain connects TRBV10-3 to TRBJ2-1, with D possibly TRBD2 on 6 matching bases. The CDR3 spans 13 residues. Germline V gene lookup returns CDR1 ENHRY and CDR2 SYGVKD. V lost 10 bases, J lost 0 bases, and 10 bases lay in between. CDR3 sequence: CASGGSSYNEQFF. The CDR3 region has the DNA TGTGCCAGTGGGGGGAGCTCCTACAATGAGCAGTTCTTC.

The rearrangement joins TRBV6-1 to TRBJ1-4; TRBD1 might be the D (5 bases). There are 15 residues in the CDR3. Germline V lookup: CDR1 MNHNS, CDR2 SASEGT. The V gene lost 7 bases and the J gene lost 0 bases, with 12 bases spanning the gap. CDR3: CASIQGTTTNEKLFF. CDR3 bases: TGTGCCAGCATCCAGGGTACAACAACTAATGAAAAACTGTTTTTT.

There are a few counts of this clone. This sequence joins TRBV7-9 and TRBJ2-3; 7 bases map to TRBD1. Trimming at V came to 5 bases and at J to 3 bases, leaving 11 bases not matched to a gene. Per germline, CDR1 SEHNR and CDR2 FQNEAQ (reference sequence). CDR3 size: 16 residues. In nucleotides, the CDR3 is TGTGCCAGCAGCCGACAGGGCCCGGAGATGACAGATACGCAGTATTTT. It codes for CASSRQGPEMTDTQYF.

The rearrangement joins TRBV19 to TRBJ2-1; no firm D call. The V and J ends lost 7 bases and 9 bases respectively, with 19 bases between them. CDR3 length equals 14 residues. Germline loops: CDR1 LNHDA, CDR2 SQIVND (reference sequence). The chain's CDR3 is CASTPEWSGGEQFF. The CDR3 DNA sequence: TGTGCCAGTACCCCGGAATGGTCTGGCGGTGAGCAGTTCTTC.

This chain links TRBV5-1 with TRBJ1-1; 11 bases fit TRBD1. Germline V gene lookup returns CDR1 SGHRS and CDR2 YFSETQ. There are 16 residues in the CDR3. With 2 bases clipped from V and 1 base from J, the junction kept 4 bases outside the gene matches. The CDR3 DNA reads TGCGCCAGCAGCTTAGGACAGGGGGCTAAGAACACTGAAGCTTTCTTT. It translates to CASSLGQGAKNTEAFF.

The genes are TRBV7-6 and TRBJ1-1, with a tentative D call TRBD1 (5 bases). The CDR3 consists of 15 residues. Germline CDR1 reads SGHVS; CDR2 reads FNYEAQ. The germline V and J ends were trimmed by 1 base and 0 bases, with 9 bases remaining between them. The CDR3 is CASSLGGSLNTEAFF. The CDR3 coding sequence is TGTGCCAGCAGCTTAGGGGGCAGCTTGAACACTGAAGCTTTCTTT.

CDR3 loop: CASSLPGQGDYEQYF. The DNA of the CDR3 is TGTGCCAGCAGCCTACCGGGACAGGGAGACTACGAGCAGTACTTC. J is TRBJ2-7 and V is TRBV5-4, with TRBD1 matching over 9 bases. V shed 4 bases, J shed 3 bases, and the junction held 8 bases outside the gene matches. Per the germline V gene, CDR1 is SGHNT and CDR2 is YYREEE (reference sequence). This CDR3 comprises 15 residues.

The chain joins TRBV19 to TRBJ2-5, with 7 bases matching TRBD1. V dropped 1 base and J dropped 3; count of bases not matched to a gene: 2. This CDR3 contains 14 residues. The germline CDR1 and CDR2 sequences are LNHDA and SQIVND (reference sequence). Here the CDR3 DNA reads TGTGCCAGTAGTATAGTAGGGGGCGAAGAGACCCAGTACTTC. It encodes CASSIVGGEETQYF.

The CDR3 is CASSPLKGTEAFF. DNA of the CDR3: TGTGCCAGCAGCCCACTCAAGGGGACTGAAGCTTTCTTT. The V call is TRBV7-2, the J call TRBJ1-1, with D tentatively TRBD1 (5 bases). The CDR3 consists of 13 residues. V was trimmed by 5 bases and J by 5 bases, leaving 12 bases between them. Germline V gene sequence: CDR1 SGHTA, CDR2 FQGNSA. Variable domain in full (rest from reference TRBV7-2 and TRBJ1-1): GAGVSQSPSNKVTEKGKDVELRCDPISGHTALYWYRQSLGQGLEFLIYFQGNSAPDKSGLPSDRFSAERTGGSVSTLTIQRTQQEDSAVYLCASSPLKGTEAFFGQGTRLTVV.

This chain links TRBV5-1 with TRBJ1-1; 11 bases align to TRBD1. This CDR3 has 16 amino acids. The germline CDR1 and CDR2 sequences are SGHRS and YFSETQ. V dropped 0 bases and J dropped 3; count of bases not matched to a gene: 4. This chain's CDR3 is CASSLGDRGGYTEAFF. The CDR3 nucleotides are TGCGCCAGCAGCTTGGGGGACAGGGGGGGGTACACTGAAGCTTTCTTT.

This chain connects TRBV27 to TRBJ2-7, with D possibly being TRBD1 (5 bases). Germline-derived CDR1 and CDR2 are MNHEY and SMNVEV (reference sequence). The CDR3 contains 13 residues. V was clipped by 0 bases and J by 5 bases, with 8 bases between them. The CDR3 spells CASSLSGADEQYV. The CDR3 coding sequence is TGTGCCAGCAGTTTATCAGGGGCCGACGAGCAGTACGTC.

This chain connects TRBV11-1 to TRBJ1-1; maybe TRBD1 (6 bases). Trimming pared 6 bases from V and 1 base from J, leaving 6 bases between. CDR3 length: 12 residues. Germline lookup yields CDR1 SGHAT and CDR2 FQDESV (reference sequence). CDR3 sequence (DNA): TGTGCCAGCAGGACAGGGAACACTGAAGCTTTCTTT. This encodes CASRTGNTEAFF.